A selection of T cell receptor beta chains follows, all from one sample in a study of a mutant IDH1 vaccine in newly diagnosed glioma. Which antigens these TCRs recognize remains unknown. The method was immunoSEQ multiplex PCR; TCRdb's version includes in-frame clones alone and lacks a portion of them. The sample lists 40,000 to 45,000 clones, about 75% occurring once. The source material was PBMCs, sampled from a glioma patient whose treatment included an IDH1 peptide vaccine. The receptors originated from a man in his fifties with glioma. CDR3s include the opening cysteine and the closing phenylalanine or tryptophan. D genes are given only for firm matches. Only part of the rows carry a size: once, few, many, or a class if the clone is expanded.

D: TRBD1; size: .; V: TRBV5-6; J: TRBJ1-2; DNA: TGTGCCAGCAGCCTACCAGGGGGGGGTAACTATGGCTACACCTTC; CDR3: CASSLPGGGNYGYTF
D: TRBD2; size: .; V: TRBV6-5; J: TRBJ2-1; DNA: TGTGCCAGCAGTTGGGACTACAAATCAGGGAATGAGCAGTTCTTC; CDR3: CASSWDYKSGNEQFF
D: TRBD2; size: .; V: TRBV6-4; J: TRBJ2-5; DNA: TGTGCCAGCAGTGACTCGGGGACTAGCGGGGGTTTAGAGACCCAGTACTTC; CDR3: CASSDSGTSGGLETQYF
D: TRBD1; size: .; V: TRBV28; J: TRBJ1-1; DNA: TGTGCCAGCAGTTCAACAGGGGGCGAGACCACTGAAGCTTTCTTT; CDR3: CASSSTGGETTEAFF
D: .; size: few; V: TRBV4-1; J: TRBJ1-5; DNA: TGCGCCAGCAGCCAAGGTCTTGATAGCAATCAGCCCCAGCATTTT; CDR3: CASSQGLDSNQPQHF
D: TRBD1; size: once; V: TRBV7-2; J: TRBJ2-5; DNA: TGTGCCAGCAGCTCGGACAGGGGAGGGGAGACCCAGTACTTC; CDR3: CASSSDRGGETQYF
D: .; size: .; V: TRBV6-6; J: TRBJ1-4; DNA: TGTGCCACTACAGGGATGGCTAATGAAAAACTGTTTTTT; CDR3: CATTGMANEKLFF
D: .; size: .; V: TRBV6-5; J: TRBJ1-5; DNA: TGTGCCAGCAGTTACGGGAGCAATCAGCCCCAGCATTTT; CDR3: CASSYGSNQPQHF
D: .; size: .; V: TRBV27; J: TRBJ1-5; DNA: TGTGCCAGCAGTACAGGGACGGCTAGCAATCAGCCCCAGCATTTT; CDR3: CASSTGTASNQPQHF
D: .; size: .; V: TRBV6-5; J: TRBJ2-1; DNA: TGTGCCAGCAGTTACTCGAACGATGAGCAGTTCTTC; CDR3: CASSYSNDEQFF
D: .; size: .; V: TRBV7-9; J: TRBJ2-7; DNA: TGTGCCAGCAGCTCACAGGGTCTCGAGCAGTACTTC; CDR3: CASSSQGLEQYF
D: TRBD1; size: .; V: TRBV9; J: TRBJ2-2; DNA: TGTGCCAGCAGCCCCTACCGGGACAGGGGGCGGGAAACCGGGGAGCTGTTTTTT; CDR3: CASSPYRDRGRETGELFF
D: .; size: .; V: TRBV9; J: TRBJ2-6; DNA: TGTGCCAGCAGCGTAGGAAGCTCTGGGGCCAACGTCCTGACTTTC; CDR3: CASSVGSSGANVLTF
D: TRBD1; size: .; V: TRBV30; J: TRBJ2-1; DNA: TGTGCCTACGCGGGACAGGGGTTCCCCAGAGATTTCGATGAGCAGTTCTTC; CDR3: CAYAGQGFPRDFDEQFF
D: .; size: .; V: TRBV7-6; J: TRBJ1-2; DNA: TGTGCCAGCAGCCTTTCCGGGGGATTGTTTGGCTACACCTTC; CDR3: CASSLSGGLFGYTF
D: TRBD1; size: .; V: TRBV5-1; J: TRBJ2-7; DNA: TGCGCCAGCAGCTCACCGGACAGGAGCTCCTACGAGCAGTACTTC; CDR3: CASSSPDRSSYEQYF
D: .; size: .; V: TRBV4-3; J: TRBJ1-2; DNA: TGCGCCAGCAGCCAATCGGTAGGGGAACCGTCTGGCTACACCTTC; CDR3: CASSQSVGEPSGYTF
D: .; size: .; V: TRBV6-5; J: TRBJ1-1; DNA: TGTGCCAGCAGTCCCGGAGGACACGGGGAGACTTTCTTT; CDR3: CASSPGGHGETFF
D: .; size: .; V: TRBV12-5; J: TRBJ2-3; DNA: TGTGCTAGTGGTTCGACGGAGTCAGATACGCAGTATTTT; CDR3: CASGSTESDTQYF
D: TRBD2; size: once; V: TRBV28; J: TRBJ2-7; DNA: TGTGCCAGCAGTTTCCCGGGGAGGGGAGGTGGCGAGCAGTACTTC; CDR3: CASSFPGRGGGEQYF
D: .; size: few; V: TRBV7-8; J: TRBJ2-3; DNA: TGTGCCAGCAGCTTATCTGGCGACACTAGCACAGATACGCAGTATTTT; CDR3: CASSLSGDTSTDTQYF
D: .; size: medium-sized; V: TRBV14; J: TRBJ1-1; DNA: TGTGCCAGCAGCGCATTGGGAGGGGCTAGTGAAGCTTTCTTT; CDR3: CASSALGGASEAFF
D: .; size: few; V: TRBV19; J: TRBJ2-2; DNA: TGTGCCAGTAGTATAGTGGGGATGGGCGGGGAGCTGTTTTTT; CDR3: CASSIVGMGGELFF
D: .; size: .; V: TRBV9; J: TRBJ1-6; DNA: TGTGCCAGCAGCGTAGGAGTAGGTTATAATTCACCCCTCCACTTT; CDR3: CASSVGVGYNSPLHF
D: .; size: .; V: TRBV5-1; J: TRBJ2-7; DNA: TGCGCCAGCAGCTTACCTCGTGGGGGGGGCGACGAGCAGTACTTC; CDR3: CASSLPRGGGDEQYF
D: TRBD1; size: few; V: TRBV6-5; J: TRBJ1-6; DNA: TGTGCCAGCTTCAGGGGGTCGGATTCACCCCTCCACTTT; CDR3: CASFRGSDSPLHF
D: .; size: few; V: TRBV29-1; J: TRBJ2-7; DNA: TGCAGCGCCCAGGGGGGAACCTACGAGCAGTACTTC; CDR3: CSAQGGTYEQYF
D: .; size: .; V: TRBV29-1; J: TRBJ2-1; DNA: TGCAGCGTTGCAGGGAACACCTACAATGAGCAGTTCTTC; CDR3: CSVAGNTYNEQFF
D: .; size: .; V: TRBV4-2; J: TRBJ2-2; DNA: TGTGCCAGCAGCCAATATGACAGTTACACCGGGGAGCTGTTTTTT; CDR3: CASSQYDSYTGELFF
D: TRBD2; size: .; V: TRBV27; J: TRBJ2-7; DNA: TGTGCCAGCAGTTCCCTGAGCGGGGGCCCTACCTACGAGCAGTACTTC; CDR3: CASSSLSGGPTYEQYF
D: .; size: .; V: TRBV5-8; J: TRBJ1-2; DNA: TGTGCCAGCAGCCGGGCAAACTATGGCTACACCTTC; CDR3: CASSRANYGYTF
D: TRBD1; size: .; V: TRBV2; J: TRBJ2-1; DNA: TGTGCCAGCAGTTCCCCGGGACAGGGGGCTTGGGAGCAGTTCTTC; CDR3: CASSSPGQGAWEQFF
D: .; size: .; V: TRBV18; J: TRBJ2-7; DNA: TGTGCCAGCTCACCAAGCGTCGACGAGCAGTACTTC; CDR3: CASSPSVDEQYF
D: TRBD1; size: .; V: TRBV18; J: TRBJ1-2; DNA: TGTGCCAGCTCGGAACCGGGACAGGGGATTATTCGCACCTTC; CDR3: CASSEPGQGIIRTF
D: .; size: .; V: TRBV29-1; J: TRBJ2-7; DNA: TGCAGCGTCGACGCAGGGGCCTACGAGCAGTACTTC; CDR3: CSVDAGAYEQYF